The sequence of this T cell receptor beta chain was determined in a study of blood T cell repertoires in COVID-19. Study in general: Some COVID-19 samples were acute and others convalescent; all came from the United States, Italy and Spain. Sources were T cells, B-cell-depleted T cells, or PBMCs; the material itself was cDNA or gDNA.

As originally analysed: From reference gene primer amplification, estimates of nucleated cell counts were derived. Using immunoSEQ multiplex PCR, the repertoire was profiled, and TCRdb retains in-frame clones only, with some absent. V and J calls and clone size are copied from that table; D and trimming were computed from the DNA. The sample has some 150,000 clones; 84% are singletons. Source material: peripheral blood. The source of this sequence is a human donor in a cohort sampled during active COVID-19.

DNA for the CDR3: TGTGCCAGCAGCCAAGGGGCCTGGTCTAGCGGGGCCCACGAGCAGTACTTC. Residues: CASSQGAWSSGAHEQYF. The rearrangement joins TRBV3-1 (or the pseudogene TRBV3-2) to TRBJ2-7; TRBD2 matches at 9 bases. Germline CDR1 is LGHDT and CDR2 is YNNKEL (reference sequence). With V trimmed by 1 base and J by 5 bases, 12 bases remained unmatched. The CDR3 is 17 residues long.